The clone carrying this TCR beta chain was seen repeatedly, ten times or more. The data originate from a study of early T cells in non-severe SARS-CoV-2 infection. Trimming pared 0 bases from V and 1 base from J, leaving 3 bases between. CDR1 is MNHEY, CDR2 SVGAGI, per germline. The CDR3 contains 13 residues. A single record per CDR3 protein comes from TCRdb applying MiXCR to the 5' RACE reads. The sample gives tens of thousands of distinct CDR3 sequences, under 5% of which show up once; 15% to 20% is in the top ten. The sequencing input was whole blood. This chain links TRBV6-5 with TRBJ1-1; D gene uncertain. The receptor was isolated from an adult who was a healthcare worker with PCR-confirmed SARS-CoV-2 infection or an uninfected control (not recorded which). As DNA, the CDR3 is TGTGCCAGCAGTTACTCGACGAACACTGAAGCTTTCTTT. It is translated as CASSYSTNTEAFF.